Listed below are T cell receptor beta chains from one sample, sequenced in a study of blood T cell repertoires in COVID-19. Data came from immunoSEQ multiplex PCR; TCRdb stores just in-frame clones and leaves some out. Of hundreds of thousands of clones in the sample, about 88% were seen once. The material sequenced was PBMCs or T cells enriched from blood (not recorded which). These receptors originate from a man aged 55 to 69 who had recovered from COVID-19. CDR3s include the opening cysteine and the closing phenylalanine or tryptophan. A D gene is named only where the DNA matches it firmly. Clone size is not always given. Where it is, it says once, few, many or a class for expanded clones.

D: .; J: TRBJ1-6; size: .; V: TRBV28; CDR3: CASSLRGGFNSPLHF; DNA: TGTGCCAGCAGCCTACGAGGGGGTTTTAATTCACCCCTCCACTTT
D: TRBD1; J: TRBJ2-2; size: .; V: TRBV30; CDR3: CAWSGADGTGGITGELFF; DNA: TGTGCCTGGAGTGGGGCCGATGGGACAGGGGGCATCACCGGGGAGCTGTTTTTT
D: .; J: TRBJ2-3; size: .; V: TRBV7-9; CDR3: CASSFSEPQYF; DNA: TGTGCCAGCAGCTTTTCGGAGCCGCAGTATTTT
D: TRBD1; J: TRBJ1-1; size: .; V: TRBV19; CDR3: CATTRGAGGTEAFF; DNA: TGTGCCACAACAAGAGGGGCAGGGGGCACTGAAGCTTTCTTT
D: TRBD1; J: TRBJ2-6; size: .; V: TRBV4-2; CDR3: CASSQYPGQGTSSGANVLTF; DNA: TGTGCCAGCAGCCAGTACCCGGGACAGGGGACATCCTCTGGGGCCAACGTCCTGACTTTC
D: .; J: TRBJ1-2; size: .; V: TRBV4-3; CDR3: CASSQEAVEGYGYTF; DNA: TGCGCCAGCAGCCAAGAGGCGGTGGAGGGATATGGCTACACCTTC
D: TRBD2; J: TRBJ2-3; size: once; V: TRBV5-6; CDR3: CASSLLGGGTDTQYF; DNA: TGTGCCAGCAGCTTGCTGGGAGGGGGCACAGATACGCAGTATTTT
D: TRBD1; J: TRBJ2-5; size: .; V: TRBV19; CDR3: CASSIAEGGAETQYF; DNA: TGTGCCAGTAGTATAGCAGAAGGGGGCGCGGAGACCCAGTACTTC
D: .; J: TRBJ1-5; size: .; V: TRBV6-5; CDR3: CASNPVRGSNQPQHF; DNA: TGTGCCAGCAACCCTGTGCGTGGTAGCAATCAGCCCCAGCATTTT
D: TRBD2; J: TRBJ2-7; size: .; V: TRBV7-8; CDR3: CASSLDRGGEQYF; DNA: TGTGCCAGCAGCTTAGACCGGGGGGGCGAGCAGTACTTC
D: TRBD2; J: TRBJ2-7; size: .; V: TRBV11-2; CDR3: CASSLGREQSYEQYF; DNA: TGTGCCAGCAGCTTAGGGCGGGAGCAGTCCTACGAGCAGTACTTC
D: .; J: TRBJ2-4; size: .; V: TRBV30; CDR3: CAWKTKARDTNIQYF; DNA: TGTGCCTGGAAAACAAAGGCACGGGACACCAACATTCAGTACTTC
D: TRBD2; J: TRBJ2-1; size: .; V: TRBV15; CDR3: CATSKSLAGVGEQFF; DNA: TGTGCCACCAGCAAATCACTAGCGGGAGTCGGTGAGCAGTTCTTC
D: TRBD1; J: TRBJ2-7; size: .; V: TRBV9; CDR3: CASSEGGTGRYEQYF; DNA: TGTGCCAGCAGCGAGGGAGGGACAGGGAGGTACGAGCAGTACTTC
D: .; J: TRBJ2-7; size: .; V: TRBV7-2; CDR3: CASSSQTHSYEQYF; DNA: TGTGCCAGCAGCTCTCAGACTCATTCCTACGAGCAGTACTTC
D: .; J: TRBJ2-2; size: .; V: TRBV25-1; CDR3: CASTLGVANTGELFF; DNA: TGTGCCAGCACCCTGGGAGTCGCGAACACCGGGGAGCTGTTTTTT
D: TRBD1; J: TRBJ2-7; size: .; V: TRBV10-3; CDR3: CAISRQGAYEQYF; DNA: TGTGCCATCAGCCGACAGGGAGCCTACGAGCAGTACTTC
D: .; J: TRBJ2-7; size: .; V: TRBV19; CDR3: CASSPRGWEEQYF; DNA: TGTGCCAGTAGTCCTCGGGGGTGGGAGGAGCAGTACTTC
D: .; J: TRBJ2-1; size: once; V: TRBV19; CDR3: CASSMVRGHEQFF; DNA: TGTGCCAGTAGTATGGTCAGGGGCCATGAGCAGTTCTTC
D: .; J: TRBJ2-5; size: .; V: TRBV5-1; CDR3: CASREGTEETQYF; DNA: TGCGCCAGCAGGGAGGGGACAGAAGAGACCCAGTACTTC
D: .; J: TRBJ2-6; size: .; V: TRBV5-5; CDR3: CASSSLPSARASGANVLTF; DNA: TGTGCCAGCAGCTCACTCCCGAGTGCCAGGGCCTCTGGGGCCAACGTCCTGACTTTC
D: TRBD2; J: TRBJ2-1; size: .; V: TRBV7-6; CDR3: CASSPTSGGALRQFF; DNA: TGTGCCAGCAGTCCAACTAGCGGGGGGGCCTTGCGACAGTTCTTC
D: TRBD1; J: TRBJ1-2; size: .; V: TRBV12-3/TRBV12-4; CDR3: CASNHRGGYTF; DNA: TGTGCCAGCAATCACAGGGGCGGCTACACCTTC
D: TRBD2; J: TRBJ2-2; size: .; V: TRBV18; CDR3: CASSPFGTSTGELFF; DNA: TGTGCCAGCTCACCATTTGGGACTAGTACCGGGGAGCTGTTTTTT
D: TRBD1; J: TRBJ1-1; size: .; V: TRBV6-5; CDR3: CASSWGTGNTEAFF; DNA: TGTGCCAGCAGTTGGGGGACAGGGAACACTGAAGCTTTCTTT
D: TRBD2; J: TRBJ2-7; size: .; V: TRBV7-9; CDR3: CASSRGLAGGGSSYEQYF; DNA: TGTGCCAGCAGCCGTGGACTAGCGGGGGGAGGGAGCTCCTACGAGCAGTACTTC
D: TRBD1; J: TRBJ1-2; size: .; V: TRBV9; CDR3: CASSVASSGTGAGYTF; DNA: TGTGCCAGCAGCGTAGCCTCTTCAGGGACAGGGGCTGGCTACACCTTC
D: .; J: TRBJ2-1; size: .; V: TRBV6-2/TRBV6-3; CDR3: CASSTRGGPYNEQFF; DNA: TGTGCCAGCAGTACTAGGGGGGGCCCCTACAATGAGCAGTTCTTC
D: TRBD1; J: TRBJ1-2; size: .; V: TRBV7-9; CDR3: CASSYWTGEDYGYTF; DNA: TGTGCCAGCAGCTATTGGACAGGGGAGGACTATGGCTACACCTTC
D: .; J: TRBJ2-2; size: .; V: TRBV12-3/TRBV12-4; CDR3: CASRGTSTGELFF; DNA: TGTGCCAGCAGGGGGACATCCACCGGGGAGCTGTTTTTT
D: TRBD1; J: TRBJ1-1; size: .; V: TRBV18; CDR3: CASSQGTGGRDTEAFF; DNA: TGTGCCAGCTCACAGGGGACAGGGGGCCGGGACACTGAAGCTTTCTTT
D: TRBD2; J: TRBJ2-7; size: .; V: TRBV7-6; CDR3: CASSLSSGPYEQYF; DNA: TGTGCCAGCAGCTTATCTAGCGGACCTTACGAGCAGTACTTC
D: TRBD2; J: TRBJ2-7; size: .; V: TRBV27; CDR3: CASSLSTSGGYEQYF; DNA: TGTGCCAGCAGTTTATCGACTAGCGGGGGCTACGAGCAGTACTTC
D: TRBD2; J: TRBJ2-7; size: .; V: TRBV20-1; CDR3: CSASGGYEQYF; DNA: TGCAGTGCTAGCGGGGGGTACGAGCAGTACTTC
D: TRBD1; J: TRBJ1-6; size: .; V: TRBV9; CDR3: CASSVGGQPSPLHF; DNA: TGTGCCAGCAGCGTAGGGGGACAGCCCTCACCCCTCCACTTT
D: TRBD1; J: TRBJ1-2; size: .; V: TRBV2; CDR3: CASRTQGDDGYTF; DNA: TGTGCCAGCCGGACCCAGGGGGATGATGGCTACACCTTC
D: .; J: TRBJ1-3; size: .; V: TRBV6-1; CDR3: CASSESFQAGNTIYF; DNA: TGTGCCAGCAGTGAATCATTTCAAGCGGGAAACACCATATATTTT
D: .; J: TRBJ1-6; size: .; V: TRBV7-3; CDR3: CASSADSSYNSPLHF; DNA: TGTGCCAGCAGCGCGGATTCCTCCTATAATTCACCCCTCCACTTT
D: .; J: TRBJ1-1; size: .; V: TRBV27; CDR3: CASSLWGGWVNTEAFF; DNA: TGTGCCAGCAGTTTATGGGGGGGCTGGGTGAACACTGAAGCTTTCTTT
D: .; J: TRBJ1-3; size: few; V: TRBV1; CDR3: CTSSQEFYPGGFWNTIYF; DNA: TGCACCAGCAGCCAAGAATTCTATCCGGGGGGCTTTTGGAACACCATATATTTT
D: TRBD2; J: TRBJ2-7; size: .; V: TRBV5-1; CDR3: CASSLLAGGYEQYF; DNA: TGCGCCAGCAGCTTGTTAGCGGGAGGGTACGAGCAGTACTTC
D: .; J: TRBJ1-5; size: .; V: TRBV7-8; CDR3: CASSWTENQPQHF; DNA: TGTGCCAGCAGCTGGACAGAAAATCAGCCCCAGCATTTT
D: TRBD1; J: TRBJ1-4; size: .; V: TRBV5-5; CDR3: CASSWGQNNNEKLFF; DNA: TGTGCCAGCAGTTGGGGACAGAACAATAATGAAAAACTGTTTTTT
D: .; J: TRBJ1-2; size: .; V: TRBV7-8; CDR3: CASSLAAGYYGYTF; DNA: TGTGCCAGCAGCTTAGCCGCAGGGTACTATGGCTACACCTTC
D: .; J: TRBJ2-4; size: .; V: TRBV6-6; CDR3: CASRQQVHGENIQYF; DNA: TGTGCCAGCAGACAACAGGTTCACGGCGAAAACATTCAGTACTTC
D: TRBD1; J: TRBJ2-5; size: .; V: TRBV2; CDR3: CASRSGQGARETQYF; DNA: TGTGCCAGCAGGTCCGGACAGGGGGCCCGGGAGACCCAGTACTTC
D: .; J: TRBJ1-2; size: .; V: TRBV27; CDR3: CASRSGVRHGYTF; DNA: TGTGCCAGCAGGTCAGGGGTCAGGCATGGCTACACCTTC
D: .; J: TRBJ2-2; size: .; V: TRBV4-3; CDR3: CASSQDIIGSPPGELFF; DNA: TGCGCCAGCAGCCAAGATATTATAGGGAGCCCTCCCGGGGAGCTGTTTTTT
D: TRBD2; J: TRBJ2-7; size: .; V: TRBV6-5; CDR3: CASSYSGSSAYEQYF; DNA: TGTGCCAGCAGTTACAGCGGGAGCTCGGCCTACGAGCAGTACTTC
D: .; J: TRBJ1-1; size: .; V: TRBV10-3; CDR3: CAISEGDTEAFF; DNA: TGTGCCATCAGTGAAGGGGACACTGAAGCTTTCTTT
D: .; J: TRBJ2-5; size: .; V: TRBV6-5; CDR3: CASLAMGQSQETQYF; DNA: TGTGCCAGCCTCGCCATGGGCCAGTCTCAAGAGACCCAGTACTTC
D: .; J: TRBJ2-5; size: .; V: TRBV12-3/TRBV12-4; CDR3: CASTPGRTETQYF; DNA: TGTGCCAGCACCCCAGGGAGGACGGAGACCCAGTACTTC
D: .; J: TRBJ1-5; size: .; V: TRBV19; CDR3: CASDPGGSNQPQHF; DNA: TGTGCCAGTGACCCCGGGGGATCCAATCAGCCCCAGCATTTT